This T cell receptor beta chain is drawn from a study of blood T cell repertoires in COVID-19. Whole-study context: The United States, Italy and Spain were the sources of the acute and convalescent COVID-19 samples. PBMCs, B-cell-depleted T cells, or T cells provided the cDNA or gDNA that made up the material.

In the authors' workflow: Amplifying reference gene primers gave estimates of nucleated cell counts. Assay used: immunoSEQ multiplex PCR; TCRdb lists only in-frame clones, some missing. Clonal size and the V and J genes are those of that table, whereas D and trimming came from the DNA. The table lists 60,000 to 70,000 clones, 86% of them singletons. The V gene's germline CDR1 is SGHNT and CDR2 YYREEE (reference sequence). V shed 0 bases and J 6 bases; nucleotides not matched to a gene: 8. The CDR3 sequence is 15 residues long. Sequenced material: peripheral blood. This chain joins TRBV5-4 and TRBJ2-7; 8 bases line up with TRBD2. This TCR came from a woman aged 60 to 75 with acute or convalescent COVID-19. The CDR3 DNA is TGTGCCAGCAGCTTGGCCGCGGGGGGCCTGTCCGAGCAGTACTTC. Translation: CASSLAAGGLSEQYF.